This paragraph reports one TCR beta chain. Specified treatment: oral pan-JAK inhibitor, 5-10 mg twice daily. Sequencing templates came from extracted RNA that was reverse transcribed into cDNA. The table came from immunoSEQ multiplex PCR; TCRdb's copy has only in-frame clones and leaves some out. The top ten clones hold approximately 11% of a sample with over 150,000 clones, 50% to 65% of them seen once. The V end was cut by 2 bases, the J end by 2 bases, with 18 bases between. The CDR3 totals 17 residues. Per the germline V gene, CDR1 is SSHAT and CDR2 is FNYEAQ (reference sequence). The data are from a study of CD8+ T cells in alopecia areata.

The material was CD8+ T cells sorted from blood, obtained at week 24, from a patient treated with tofacitinib. J is TRBJ2-5 and V is TRBV7-7, with D possibly TRBD2 on 6 matching bases. The TCR comes from a human donor with alopecia areata. The CDR3 is CASSLSVRGTGQETQYF. In nucleotides, the CDR3 is TGTGCCAGCAGCTTATCAGTCCGGGGGACGGGACAAGAGACCCAGTACTTC. Full variable domain (remainder filled in from reference TRBV7-7 and TRBJ2-5): GAGVSQSPRYKVTKRGQDVTLRCDPISSHATLYWYQQALGQGPEFLTYFNYEAQPDKSGLPSDRFSAERPEGSISTLTIQRTEQRDSAMYRCASSLSVRGTGQETQYFGPGTRLLVL.